This section outlines one T cell receptor beta chain sequence together with its context. The source of the sample is a study of shared clonotypes between healthy human individuals. This table comes from immunoSEQ multiplex PCR, and its TCRdb copy is limited to in-frame clones, with some not included. The repertoire holds 1,500,000 or so clones, with roughly 96% as singletons. The CDR3 covers 18 residues. CDR1 and CDR2 (germline): MNHEY, SMNVEV (reference sequence). The V gene end was trimmed by 10 bases and the J gene end by 1 base; junction bases not matched to a gene: 21. This sequence originates from a young man in good health. This chain uses TRBV27 with TRBJ2-5; 7 positions agree with TRBD1. Sequencing was performed on naive CD4+ T cells sorted from blood. Subset here: CD45RA+ positively selected. CDR3 protein: CANLKLERTGRFQETQYF. The CDR3 DNA sequence: TGTGCCAACCTAAAATTGGAGAGGACAGGTCGGTTCCAAGAGACCCAGTACTTC.